The clone carrying this TCR beta chain was recorded at least ten times. What it binds is not known. Time point specified: patch test 2, 6 weeks after DPC sensitization. The treatment is: therapeutic diphenylcyclopropenone sensitization with weekly scalp DPC. Patch tests were applied only after blood draws. The data were taken from a study of human T cells and chemical hapten exposure. As for the study in general: Doses of diphenylcyclopropenone went to the patients' scalps weekly throughout the roughly 22-week study. Across samples, TCR yields varied, mostly owing to small differences in pooled library volumes. Whole-study results and caveats: Higher patch test scores went with higher counts of PT1 expanded TCRs.

The CDR3 is 15 residues long. The V gene end was trimmed by 8 bases and the J gene end by 0 bases; junction bases not matched to a gene: 8. TCRdb reanalysed the RACE reads using MiXCR and keeps one entry per CDR3 protein. The table has some 350,000 distinct CDR3 sequences, about 6% seen once; the top ten hold about 6%. The clonotype originates from a woman in her late teens or twenties with alopecia areata. Some clones in this sample may be carry-over from other donors' samples. The chain combines TRBV12-3 or TRBV12-4 with TRBJ2-3; 7 positions match TRBD2. The sample here was whole blood, taken in connection with sensitization to the hapten diphenylcyclopropenone (DPC). Written as DNA, the CDR3 is TGTGCCAGCTCTGCCCTAGCGGCCAGCACAGATACGCAGTATTTT. It specifies CASSALAASTDTQYF.